The present TCR beta chain was sequenced within a study of OX40 agonist ivuxolimab in advanced cancers. Study overall: Having had anti-PD-1, anti-PD-L1 or anti-CTLA-4 therapy before was allowed, and roughly 39% had some.

Germline values: CDR1 KGHSH, CDR2 LQKENI. This CDR3 spans 14 amino acids. With 3 bases removed from V and 5 bases from J, the gap between germline ends came to 11 bases. This table comes from immunoSEQ multiplex PCR, and its TCRdb copy is limited to in-frame clones, with some not included. The sample shows around 21,000 clones, roughly 80% of them seen only once. The source material was CD4+ or CD8+ T cells sorted from blood, sampled in a trial of the OX40 agonist ivuxolimab. The source is an adult with an advanced solid tumor such as melanoma, head and neck, liver or kidney cancer. The gene calls are TRBV18 and TRBJ1-5; weak D call: TRBD1 (6 bases). The CDR3 DNA is TGTGCCAGCTCACCTAGGGACACCGATCAGCCCCAGCATTTT. It codes for CASSPRDTDQPQHF.